The present T cell receptor (beta chain) was sequenced within a study of blood T cell repertoires in COVID-19. Study-level background: Acute-phase and convalescent COVID-19 samples originated in the United States, Italy and Spain. Nucleic acid was either cDNA or gDNA, and it came from T cells, B-cell-depleted T cells, or PBMCs.

The V segment lost 5 bases and the J segment 2 bases; nucleotides outside the gene matches: 11. The CDR3 runs 16 residues. CDR1 and CDR2 from the germline V gene are SGHVS and FNYEAQ. As handled by the study authors: Estimated nucleated cell counts came from reference gene primer amplification. The protocol was immunoSEQ multiplex PCR, while the TCRdb copy is restricted to in-frame clones and leaves out a portion. The V and J calls and the clone size are those of that table, but D and trimming were determined from the DNA. The repertoire holds some 250,000 clones, with under 90% as singletons. This clonotype originated in a woman aged 18-30 years with acute or convalescent COVID-19. V and J are TRBV7-6 and TRBJ2-5; 7 bases align to TRBD2. Sequencing was done on a sample of peripheral blood. CDR3 in DNA: TGTGCCAGCAGCCGGGTGGGCGGGAGAGCTCAAGAGACCCAGTACTTC. Translated, it gives CASSRVGGRAQETQYF.